This T cell receptor beta chain derives from a study of cytomegalovirus exposure and HLA in healthy donors. Looking at the study overall: Caucasian-associated ancestry cluster membership applied to over 80% of several hundred genotyped donors.

Germline V lookup: CDR1 SGHNT, CDR2 YYREEE (reference sequence). V was pared by 0 bases and J by 5 bases, with 12 bases between. The CDR3 is 15 amino acids. Findings of the study overall: In a later analysis, most CMV-associated TCR beta chains appeared HLA-restricted. As a later analysis showed, a missense DCLRE1C variant was linked to trimming of TCR beta V- and J-genes. 150 to 200 TCR beta chains were listed as cytomegalovirus-associated.

On this clone: The target antigen is unknown.

Both 60 Vbeta primers and 13 Jbeta primers went into the PCR. The data were produced by immunoSEQ multiplex PCR, yet TCRdb's version contains in-frame clones alone and is incomplete. The sample lists about 120,000 clones, around three quarters occurring once. V usage is TRBV5-4 and J usage is TRBJ1-3, with no clear D. What was sequenced was PBMCs. This TCR was recovered from a man aged 25 to 40 in good health and CMV-seropositive. This CDR3 is CASSLGPGFRNTIYF. As DNA, the CDR3 is TGTGCCAGCAGCTTGGGCCCGGGATTCAGAAACACCATATATTTT.